This T cell receptor (beta chain) was documented in a study of metastatic and nonmetastatic thyroid tumors (dated by TCRdb to about 2020). Study-level background: Repertoires from peripheral blood and from tumor or nodule tissue samples of malignant and benign thyroid patients were compared.

In the case of this clone: Its binding antigen is unknown. Base qualities are not recorded, but no much larger clone differs from it by a single base.

What the study reported, not specific to this receptor: In both blood and tumor samples, TCR beta diversity was reported to be significantly higher in malignant tumors than in benign nodules.

No treatment had been received by any patient before thyroid surgery. The study retrospectively analysed patient clinical samples collected from the early 2010s to the late 2010s using T-cell receptor beta sequencing. CDR1 is given as MNHNS and CDR2 as SASEGT, both from the germline V gene. V is pared back by 5 bases and J by 1 base, with 8 bases lying between the germline termini. The CDR3 goes from the cysteine to the phenylalanine over 13 residues. Only the CDR3 DNA stays, 39 bases, in frame from base 1. Library preparation was by PCR. Sequenced using an Illumina HiSeq 4000. High-throughput sequencing was used to profile the TCR beta-chain CDR3 region of every patient. Processing in the source paper ran as follows. Drawing on CDR3 differences between clinicopathological groups, the researchers built a classifier meant to tell apart patients with distant-metastatic papillary thyroid cancer. The Shannon index was used to assess repertoire diversity, and the Morisita-Horn index was used to assess tumor-blood repertoire similarity. TCRdb redid the processing of the public reads, applying fastp at Q25 and MiXCR, and retained in-frame beta chains. The V and J calls and clone size are TCRdb's, not the authors'. In all, the sample holds tens of thousands of clones, and roughly a third of those were seen once. Approximately 29% of the sample comes from the top ten.

The sequenced material came from tumor tissue. The chain uses TRBV6-1 and TRBJ1-2, and the D gene may be TRBD1, 5 bases matching. The sequence was obtained from a female donor with papillary thyroid cancer or a benign thyroid nodule (not recorded which). Some clones in this sample may be carry-over from other donors' samples. The CDR3 protein: CASSPGSNYGYTF. In nucleotides, the sequence is TGTGCCAGCAGTCCAGGGAGTAACTATGGCTACACCTTC.